Listed below are T cell receptor beta chains from one sample, sequenced in a study of cytomegalovirus exposure and HLA in healthy donors. Repertoires were generated with immunoSEQ multiplex PCR, while TCRdb's copy carries only in-frame clones and drops some. The table shows 110,000 or so clones, with under 80% occurring only once. The specimen sequenced was PBMCs. Receptors originate from a woman aged 50 to 60 in good health and CMV-seropositive. CDR3s include the opening cysteine and the closing phenylalanine or tryptophan. Each record gives: clone size, V gene, CDR3 protein. Not all rows give a size; the values are once, few, many and, for expanded clones, a class.

clone size: -; V gene: TRBV7-2; CDR3 protein: CASSLDSGGLDYGYTF
clone size: -; V gene: TRBV7-2; CDR3 protein: CASSLKTGAPYGYTF
clone size: few; V gene: TRBV6-6; CDR3 protein: CASSYVGGTEAFF
clone size: -; V gene: TRBV19; CDR3 protein: CASSRGQETQYF
clone size: -; V gene: TRBV6-6; CDR3 protein: CASRDGQAGQFF
clone size: -; V gene: TRBV5-1; CDR3 protein: CASSLTAGQGSPGYF
clone size: -; V gene: TRBV21-1; CDR3 protein: CASTRTPVNYGYTF
clone size: -; V gene: TRBV4-3; CDR3 protein: CASSLSSGQTNTEAFF
clone size: -; V gene: TRBV5-4; CDR3 protein: CASSVRGSTDTQYF
clone size: -; V gene: TRBV19; CDR3 protein: CASSPEVYSNQPQHF
clone size: -; V gene: TRBV5-1; CDR3 protein: CASSPSGDYRDTQYF
clone size: few; V gene: TRBV7-2; CDR3 protein: CASSSTWNTEAFF
clone size: -; V gene: TRBV19; CDR3 protein: CASSSRSDEQYF
clone size: -; V gene: TRBV7-6; CDR3 protein: CASSLYSSDNYGYTF
clone size: -; V gene: TRBV6-5; CDR3 protein: CASSYSEQGGQETQYF
clone size: -; V gene: TRBV5-5; CDR3 protein: CASSWTGSDGYTF
clone size: -; V gene: TRBV1; CDR3 protein: CTSSPQRGTNTEAFF
clone size: -; V gene: TRBV28; CDR3 protein: CASKRNTEAFF
clone size: -; V gene: TRBV4-1; CDR3 protein: CASSQGPVETQYF
clone size: -; V gene: TRBV30; CDR3 protein: CAWSAAGGYEQYF
clone size: -; V gene: TRBV6-6; CDR3 protein: CASSPVMNTEAFF
clone size: -; V gene: TRBV6-1; CDR3 protein: CASTKQVNTEAFF
clone size: -; V gene: TRBV5-1; CDR3 protein: CASSFLAGGRNEQFF
clone size: -; V gene: TRBV7-2; CDR3 protein: CASSLSSTDTQYF
clone size: few; V gene: TRBV7-2; CDR3 protein: CASSLVTGNSFNYGYTF
clone size: -; V gene: TRBV9; CDR3 protein: CASSPRDSTANEQFF
clone size: -; V gene: TRBV18; CDR3 protein: CASTQRGSEQFF
clone size: -; V gene: TRBV6-1; CDR3 protein: CASSAGTGPISNQPQHF
clone size: -; V gene: TRBV11-2; CDR3 protein: CASSLDGGTGNEKLFF
clone size: -; V gene: TRBV6-5; CDR3 protein: CASRQGQAEAFF
clone size: few; V gene: TRBV19; CDR3 protein: CASSILSAAGGNTEAFF
clone size: -; V gene: TRBV10-2; CDR3 protein: CASKRDRGPGTEAFF
clone size: few; V gene: TRBV2; CDR3 protein: CASRSDAGSNTEAFF
clone size: -; V gene: TRBV4-2; CDR3 protein: CASSRSPAERAETQYF
clone size: -; V gene: TRBV27; CDR3 protein: CASGQTTDTQYF
clone size: once; V gene: TRBV27; CDR3 protein: CASSLLQGGGYTF
clone size: once; V gene: TRBV19; CDR3 protein: CASRRNAEAFF
clone size: -; V gene: TRBV19; CDR3 protein: CASSDGQANEKLFF
clone size: -; V gene: TRBV18; CDR3 protein: CASSPLTSGNEQFF
clone size: -; V gene: TRBV28; CDR3 protein: CASQTGTQNTEAFF
clone size: -; V gene: TRBV20-1; CDR3 protein: CSARSGAGYTF
clone size: -; V gene: TRBV5-4; CDR3 protein: CASSSPGQGEETQYF
clone size: -; V gene: TRBV2; CDR3 protein: CASSEGTVGLGIQYF
clone size: few; V gene: TRBV10-3; CDR3 protein: CAISEGTVATNEKLFF
clone size: few; V gene: TRBV4-2; CDR3 protein: CASSQDPSGDDTQYF
clone size: -; V gene: TRBV5-6; CDR3 protein: CASSLGQGAYEQYF
clone size: -; V gene: TRBV30; CDR3 protein: CAWKEREIVVGEQYF
clone size: -; V gene: TRBV15; CDR3 protein: CATREASTNTEAFF
clone size: once; V gene: TRBV30; CDR3 protein: CAWSGGGLEIAYF
clone size: -; V gene: TRBV9; CDR3 protein: CASSPSPAGIKDEQFF
clone size: once; V gene: TRBV30; CDR3 protein: CAWSVSPTGTTRAFF
clone size: -; V gene: TRBV7-2; CDR3 protein: CASSLAPQDTQYF
clone size: few; V gene: TRBV9; CDR3 protein: CASSEGVYGTQYF
clone size: -; V gene: TRBV25-1; CDR3 protein: CASSEQGAGITNEKLFF